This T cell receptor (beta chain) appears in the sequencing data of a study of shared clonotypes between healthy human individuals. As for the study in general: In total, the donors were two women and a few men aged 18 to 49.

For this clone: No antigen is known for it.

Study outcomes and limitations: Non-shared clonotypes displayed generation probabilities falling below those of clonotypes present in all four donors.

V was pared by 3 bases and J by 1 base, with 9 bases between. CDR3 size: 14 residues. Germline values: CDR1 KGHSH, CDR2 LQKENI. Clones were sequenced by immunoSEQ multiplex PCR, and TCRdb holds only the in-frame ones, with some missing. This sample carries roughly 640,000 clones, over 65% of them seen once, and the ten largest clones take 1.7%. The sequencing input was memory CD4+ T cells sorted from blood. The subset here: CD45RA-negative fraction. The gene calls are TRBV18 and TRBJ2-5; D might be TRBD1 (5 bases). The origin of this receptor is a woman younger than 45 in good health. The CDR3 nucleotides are TGTGCCAGCTCACCTCGACAGAGCCAAGAGACCCAGTACTTC. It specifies CASSPRQSQETQYF.